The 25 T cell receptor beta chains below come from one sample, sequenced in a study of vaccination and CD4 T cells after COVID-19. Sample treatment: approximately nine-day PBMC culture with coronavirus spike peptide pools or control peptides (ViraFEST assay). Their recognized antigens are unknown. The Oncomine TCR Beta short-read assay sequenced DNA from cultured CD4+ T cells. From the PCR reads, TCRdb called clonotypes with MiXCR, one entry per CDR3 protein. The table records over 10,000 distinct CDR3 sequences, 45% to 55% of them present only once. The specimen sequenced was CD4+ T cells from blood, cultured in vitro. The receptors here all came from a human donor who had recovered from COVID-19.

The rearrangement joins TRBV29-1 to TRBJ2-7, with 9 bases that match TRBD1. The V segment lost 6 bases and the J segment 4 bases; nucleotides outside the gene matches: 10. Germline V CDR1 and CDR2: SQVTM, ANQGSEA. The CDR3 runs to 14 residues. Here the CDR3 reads CSVDRGGSGYEQYF. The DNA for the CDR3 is TGCAGCGTGGACAGGGGAGGCTCGGGTTACGAGCAGTACTTC.

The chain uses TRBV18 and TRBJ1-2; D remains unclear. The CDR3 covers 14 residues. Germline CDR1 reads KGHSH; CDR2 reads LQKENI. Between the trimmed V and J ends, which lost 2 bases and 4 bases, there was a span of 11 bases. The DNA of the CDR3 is TGTGCCAGCTCACCAGAGCACACCCTCTATGGCTACACCTTC. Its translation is CASSPEHTLYGYTF.

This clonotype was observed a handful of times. CDR3 in DNA: TGTGCCAGCAGCTTAGGGGGGATACAAGAGACCCAGTACTTC. Encoded protein: CASSLGGIQETQYF. This rearrangement joins TRBV11-1 to TRBJ2-5; possibly TRBD1 or TRBD2 for D (5 bases each). The germline gives CDR1 SGHAT, CDR2 FQDESV (reference sequence). V lost 1 base and J lost 2, with 8 bases in between. The CDR3 runs to 14 residues.

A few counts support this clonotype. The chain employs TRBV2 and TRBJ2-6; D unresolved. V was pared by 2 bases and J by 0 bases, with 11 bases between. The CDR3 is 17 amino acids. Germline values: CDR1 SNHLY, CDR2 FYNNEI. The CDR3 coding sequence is TGTGCCAGCAGTGAACAGGCCCCACACTCTGGGGCCAACGTCCTGACTTTC. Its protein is CASSEQAPHSGANVLTF.

CDR3 nucleotides: TGTGCCAGCAGTCGAGGCGGAAGCTCCTACAATGAGCAGTTCTTC. It yields the protein CASSRGGSSYNEQFF. J is TRBJ2-1 and V is TRBV6-1; D remains ambiguous. Germline V gives CDR1 MNHNS, CDR2 SASEGT. There are 15 residues in the CDR3. The germline V and J ends were trimmed by 5 bases and 0 bases, with 11 bases remaining between them.

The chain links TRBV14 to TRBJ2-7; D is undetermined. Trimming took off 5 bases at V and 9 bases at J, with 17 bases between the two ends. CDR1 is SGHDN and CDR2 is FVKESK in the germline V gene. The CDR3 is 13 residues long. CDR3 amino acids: CASSIPSPGRQYF. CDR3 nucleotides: TGTGCCAGCAGCATTCCGAGCCCTGGAAGGCAGTACTTC. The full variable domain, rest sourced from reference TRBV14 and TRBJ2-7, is EAGVTQFPSHSVIEKGQTVTLRCDPISGHDNLYWYRRVMGKEIKFLLHFVKESKQDESGMPNNRFLAERTGGTYSTLKVQPAELEDSGVYFCASSIPSPGRQYFGPGTRLTVT.

Here the CDR3 reads CASRGARRAFF. The CDR3 DNA follows: TGTGCCAGCAGGGGAGCACGACGCGCTTTCTTT. The V and J genes are TRBV2 and TRBJ1-1; the D is unclear. The CDR3 totals 11 residues. CDR1 is SNHLY and CDR2 is FYNNEI in the germline V gene. V lost 6 bases, J lost 11 bases, and 13 bases lay in between.

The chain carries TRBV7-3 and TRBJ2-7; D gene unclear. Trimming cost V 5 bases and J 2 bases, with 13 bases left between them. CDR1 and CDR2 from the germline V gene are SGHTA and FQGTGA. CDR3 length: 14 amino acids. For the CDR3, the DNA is TGTGCCAGCAGCCAAAAGACAACGACCTACGAGCAGTACTTC. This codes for CASSQKTTTYEQYF.

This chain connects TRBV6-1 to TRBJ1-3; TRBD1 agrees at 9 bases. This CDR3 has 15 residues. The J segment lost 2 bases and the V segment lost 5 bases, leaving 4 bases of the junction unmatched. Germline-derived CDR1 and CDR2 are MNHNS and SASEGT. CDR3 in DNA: TGTGCCAGCAGTATGGGACAGGGCACTGGAAACACCATATATTTT. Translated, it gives CASSMGQGTGNTIYF.

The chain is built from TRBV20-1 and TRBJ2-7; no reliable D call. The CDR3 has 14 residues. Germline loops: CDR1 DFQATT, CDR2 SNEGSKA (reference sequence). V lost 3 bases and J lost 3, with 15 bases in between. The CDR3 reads CSASNRRTFYEQYF. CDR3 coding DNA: TGCAGTGCTAGCAACAGACGGACGTTCTACGAGCAGTACTTC.

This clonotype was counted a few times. As DNA, the CDR3 is TGTGCCAGCAGTCCTGGGCGACAGGGGTACACTGAAGCTTTCTTT. It specifies CASSPGRQGYTEAFF. The rearrangement links TRBV27 to TRBJ1-1, with 8 bases aligning to TRBD1. Germline trimming cut 5 bases from V and 3 bases from J; bases unmatched to any gene: 8. Germline CDR1 is MNHEY and CDR2 is SMNVEV (reference sequence). CDR3 length equals 15 residues.

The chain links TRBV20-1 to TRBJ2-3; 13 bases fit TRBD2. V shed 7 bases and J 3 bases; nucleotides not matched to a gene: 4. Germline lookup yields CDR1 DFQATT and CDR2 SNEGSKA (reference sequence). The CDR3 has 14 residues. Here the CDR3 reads CSVQLAGGTDTQYF. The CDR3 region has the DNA TGCAGTGTCCAACTAGCGGGAGGGACAGATACGCAGTATTTT.

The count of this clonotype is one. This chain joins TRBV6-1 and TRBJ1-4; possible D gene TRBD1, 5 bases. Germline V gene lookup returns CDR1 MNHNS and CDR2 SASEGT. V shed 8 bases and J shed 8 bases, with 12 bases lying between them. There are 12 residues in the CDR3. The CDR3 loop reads CASQGVGEKLFF. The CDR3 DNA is TGTGCCAGCCAAGGGGTGGGAGAAAAACTGTTTTTT.

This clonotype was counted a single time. The CDR3 nucleotides read TGTGCCAGCACCATTAGCGGGAGTGAAATCCTAAATCCCTATCACGAGCAGTACTTC. Translation: CASTISGSEILNPYHEQYF. V is TRBV28 and J is TRBJ2-7; TRBD2 aligns across 9 bases. The CDR3 loop spans 19 amino acids. The V segment lost 7 bases and the J segment 5 bases; nucleotides outside the gene matches: 24. Germline values: CDR1 MDHEN, CDR2 SYDVKM.

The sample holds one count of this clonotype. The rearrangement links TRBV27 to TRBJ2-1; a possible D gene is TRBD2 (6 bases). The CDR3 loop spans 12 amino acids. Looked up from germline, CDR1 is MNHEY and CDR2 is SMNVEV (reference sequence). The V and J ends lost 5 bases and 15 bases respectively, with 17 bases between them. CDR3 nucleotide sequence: TGTGCCAGCAGTGAGACTAGTAATAAACCGTTCTTC. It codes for CASSETSNKPFF.

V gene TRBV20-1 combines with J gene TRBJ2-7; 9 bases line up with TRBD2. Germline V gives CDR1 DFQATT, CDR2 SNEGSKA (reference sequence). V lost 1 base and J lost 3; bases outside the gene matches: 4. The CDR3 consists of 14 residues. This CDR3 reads CSARVSGRVYEQYF. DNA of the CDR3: TGCAGTGCTAGAGTTAGCGGGAGAGTCTACGAGCAGTACTTC.

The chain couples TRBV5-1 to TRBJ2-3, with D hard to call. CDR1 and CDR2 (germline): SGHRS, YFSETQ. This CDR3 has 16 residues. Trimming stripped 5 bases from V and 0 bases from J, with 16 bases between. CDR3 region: CASSQGRLPSTDTQYF. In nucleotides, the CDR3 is TGCGCCAGCAGTCAAGGACGTCTCCCTAGCACAGATACGCAGTATTTT.

CDR3: CASSESQVRKGTDTQYF. DNA of the CDR3: TGCGCCAGCAGTGAGTCGCAAGTACGCAAGGGAACAGATACGCAGTATTTT. This chain links TRBV10-1 with TRBJ2-3; no firm D call. The CDR3 sequence is 17 residues long. The germline CDR1 and CDR2 sequences are WNHNN and SYGVQD (reference sequence). V was shortened by 0 bases and J by 3 bases, with 16 bases between the two germline ends.

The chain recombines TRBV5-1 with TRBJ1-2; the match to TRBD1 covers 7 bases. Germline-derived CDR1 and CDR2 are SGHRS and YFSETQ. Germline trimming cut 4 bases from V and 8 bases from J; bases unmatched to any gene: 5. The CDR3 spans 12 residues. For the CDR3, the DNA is TGCGCCAGCAGCCAGGGGGGGATCGGCTACACCTTC. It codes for CASSQGGIGYTF.

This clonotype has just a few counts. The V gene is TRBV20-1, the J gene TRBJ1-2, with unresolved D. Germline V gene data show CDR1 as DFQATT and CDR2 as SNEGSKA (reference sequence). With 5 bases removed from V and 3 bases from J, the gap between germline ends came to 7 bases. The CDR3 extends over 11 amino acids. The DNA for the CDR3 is TGCAGTGCTGCGAGGGACTATGGCTACACCTTC. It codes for CSAARDYGYTF.

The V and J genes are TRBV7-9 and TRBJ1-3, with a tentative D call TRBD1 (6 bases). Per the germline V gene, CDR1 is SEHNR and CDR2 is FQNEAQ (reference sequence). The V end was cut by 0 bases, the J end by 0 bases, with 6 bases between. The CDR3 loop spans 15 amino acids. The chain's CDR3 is CASSLAGGSGNTIYF. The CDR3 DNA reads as TGTGCCAGCAGCTTAGCAGGGGGCTCTGGAAACACCATATATTTT.

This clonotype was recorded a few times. The CDR3 here is CSARGGRGPPVRYTF. The CDR3 DNA reads as TGCAGTGCTAGAGGTGGGCGGGGCCCACCCGTTCGCTACACCTTC. V usage is TRBV20-1 and J usage is TRBJ1-2; a weak D match, TRBD1 (5 bases). The CDR3 extends over 15 amino acids. Germline-derived CDR1 and CDR2 are DFQATT and SNEGSKA (reference sequence). Trimming took off 1 base at V and 9 bases at J, with 21 bases between the two ends.

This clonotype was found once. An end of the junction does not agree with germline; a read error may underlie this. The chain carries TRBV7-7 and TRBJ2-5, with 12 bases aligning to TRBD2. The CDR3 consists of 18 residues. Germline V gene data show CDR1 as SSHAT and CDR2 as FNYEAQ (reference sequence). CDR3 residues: CASSLVLAGGVGQETQYF. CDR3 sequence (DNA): TGTGCTAGCAGCTTAGTGCTAGCGGGAGGGGTCGGCCAAGAGACCCAGTACTTC.

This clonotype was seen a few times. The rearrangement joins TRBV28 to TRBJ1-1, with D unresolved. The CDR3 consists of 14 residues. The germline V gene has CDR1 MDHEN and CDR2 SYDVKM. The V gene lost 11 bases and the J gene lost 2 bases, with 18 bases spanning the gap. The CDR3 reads CAGSDRALNTEAFF. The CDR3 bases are TGTGCCGGATCGGACCGGGCCCTAAACACTGAAGCTTTCTTT.

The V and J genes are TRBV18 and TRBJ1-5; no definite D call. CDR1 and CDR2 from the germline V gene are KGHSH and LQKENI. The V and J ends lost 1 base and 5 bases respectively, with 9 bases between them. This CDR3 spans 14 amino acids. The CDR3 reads CASSPLGEYQPQHF. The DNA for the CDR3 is TGTGCCAGCTCACCACTGGGAGAATATCAGCCCCAGCATTTT. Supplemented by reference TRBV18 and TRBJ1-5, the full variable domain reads NAGVMQNPRHLVRRRGQEARLRCSPMKGHSHVYWYRQLPEEGLKFMVYLQKENIIDESGMPKERFSAEFPKEGPSILRIQQVVRGDSAAYFCASSPLGEYQPQHFGDGTRLSIL.